The clone carrying this TCR beta chain came up many times. RNA transcripts yielded amplified TCR beta CDR3 regions. HTBI primers were used for first-round RT-PCR of the TCR CDR3. TCRdb ran MiXCR on the multiplex PCR reads and lists one entry per CDR3 protein. The sample includes around 690,000 distinct CDR3 sequences, 17% seen only once; the top ten take about 16%. The sample originates from a study of T cells in Graves' hyperthyroidism and ophthalmopathy. The CDR3 has 16 amino acids. CDR1 is MDHEN, CDR2 SYDVKM, per germline. Trimming pared 5 bases from V and 6 bases from J, leaving 21 bases between. The V and J genes are TRBV28 and TRBJ2-3, with D maybe TRBD2 (6 bases). Sequencing was done on a sample of blood. This TCR was recovered from a man aged 45 to 65 with Graves' hyperthyroidism. CDR3 region: CASSQASANQLDTQYF. CDR3 in DNA: TGTGCCAGCAGTCAGGCTAGCGCTAATCAGTTGGATACGCAGTATTTT.